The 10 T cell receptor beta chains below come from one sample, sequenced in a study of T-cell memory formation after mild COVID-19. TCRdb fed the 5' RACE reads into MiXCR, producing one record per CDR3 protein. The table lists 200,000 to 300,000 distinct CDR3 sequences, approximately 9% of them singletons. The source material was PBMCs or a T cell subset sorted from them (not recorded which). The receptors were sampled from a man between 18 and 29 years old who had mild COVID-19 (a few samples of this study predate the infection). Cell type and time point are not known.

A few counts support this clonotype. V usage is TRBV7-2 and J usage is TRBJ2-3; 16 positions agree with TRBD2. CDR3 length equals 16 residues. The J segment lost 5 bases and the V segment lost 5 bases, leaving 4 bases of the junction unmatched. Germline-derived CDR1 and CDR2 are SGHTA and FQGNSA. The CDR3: CASSPGLAGGRDTQYF. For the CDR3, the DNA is TGTGCCAGCAGCCCGGGACTAGCGGGGGGGCGAGATACGCAGTATTTT.

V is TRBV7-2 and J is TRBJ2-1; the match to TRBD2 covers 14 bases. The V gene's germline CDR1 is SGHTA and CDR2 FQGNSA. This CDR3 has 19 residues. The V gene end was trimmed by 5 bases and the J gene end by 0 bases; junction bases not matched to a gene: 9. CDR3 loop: CASSMGLAGVGSSYNEQFF. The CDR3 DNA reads TGTGCCAGCAGCATGGGACTAGCGGGGGTTGGAAGCTCCTACAATGAGCAGTTCTTC.

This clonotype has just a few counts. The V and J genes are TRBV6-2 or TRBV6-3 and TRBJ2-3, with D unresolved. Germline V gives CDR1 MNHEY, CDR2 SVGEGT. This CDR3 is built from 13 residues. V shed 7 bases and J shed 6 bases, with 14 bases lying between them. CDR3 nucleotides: TGTGCCAGCACCACAGCCCGGGTGGATACGCAGTATTTT. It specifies CASTTARVDTQYF.

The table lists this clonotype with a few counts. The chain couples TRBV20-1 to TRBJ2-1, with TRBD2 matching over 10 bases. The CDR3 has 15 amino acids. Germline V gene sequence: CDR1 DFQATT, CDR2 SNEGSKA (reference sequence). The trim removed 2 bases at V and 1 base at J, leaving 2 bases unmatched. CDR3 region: CSARRGLASYNEQFF. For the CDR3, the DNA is TGCAGTGCTAGAAGGGGACTAGCGTCCTACAATGAGCAGTTCTTC.

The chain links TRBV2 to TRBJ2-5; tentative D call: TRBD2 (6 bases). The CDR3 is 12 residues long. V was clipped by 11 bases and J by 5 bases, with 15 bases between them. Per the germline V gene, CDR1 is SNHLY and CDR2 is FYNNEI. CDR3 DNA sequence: TGTGCCGGAGGGACTTCAGGGGAGACCCAGTACTTC. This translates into CAGGTSGETQYF.

CDR3: CASSTGNLRAEAFF. In nucleotides, the CDR3 is TGCGCCAGCAGCACCGGGAACCTCCGTGCTGAAGCTTTCTTT. The genes are TRBV5-1 and TRBJ1-1; D unresolved. This CDR3 is built from 14 residues. Germline V gives CDR1 SGHRS, CDR2 YFSETQ. The germline V and J ends were trimmed by 4 bases and 6 bases, with 16 bases remaining between them.

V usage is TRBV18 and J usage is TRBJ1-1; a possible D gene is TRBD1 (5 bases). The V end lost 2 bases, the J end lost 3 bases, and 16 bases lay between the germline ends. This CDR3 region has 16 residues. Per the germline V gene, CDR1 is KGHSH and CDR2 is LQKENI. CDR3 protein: CASSPITGLSDTEAFF. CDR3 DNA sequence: TGTGCCAGCTCACCAATAACAGGTTTATCGGACACTGAAGCTTTCTTT.

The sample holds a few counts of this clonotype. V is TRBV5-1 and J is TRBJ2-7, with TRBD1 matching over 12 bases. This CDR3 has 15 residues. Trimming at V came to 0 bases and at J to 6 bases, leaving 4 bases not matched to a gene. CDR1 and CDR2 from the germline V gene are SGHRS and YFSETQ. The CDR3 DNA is TGCGCCAGCAGCTTGGACGGGACAGGGGGCCGCGAGCAGTACTTC. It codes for CASSLDGTGGREQYF.

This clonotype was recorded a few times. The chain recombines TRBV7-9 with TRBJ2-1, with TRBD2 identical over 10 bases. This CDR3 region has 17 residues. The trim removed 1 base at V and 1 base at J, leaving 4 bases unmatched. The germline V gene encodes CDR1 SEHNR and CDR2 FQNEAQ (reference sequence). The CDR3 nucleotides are TGTGCCAGCAGCTTAGGGGCTAGCGGGGGATCCTACAATGAGCAGTTCTTC. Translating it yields CASSLGASGGSYNEQFF. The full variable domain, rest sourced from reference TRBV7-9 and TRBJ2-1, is DTGVSQNPRHKITKRGQNVTFRCDPISEHNRLYWYRQTLGQGPEFLTYFQNEAQLEKSRLLSDRFSAERPKGSFSTLEIQRTEQGDSAMYLCASSLGASGGSYNEQFFGPGTRLTVL.

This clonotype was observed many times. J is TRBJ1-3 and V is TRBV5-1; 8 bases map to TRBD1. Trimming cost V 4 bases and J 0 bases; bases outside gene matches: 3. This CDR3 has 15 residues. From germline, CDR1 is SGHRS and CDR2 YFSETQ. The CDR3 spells CASSPGQVSGNTIYF. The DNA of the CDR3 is TGCGCCAGCAGCCCGGGACAGGTCTCTGGAAACACCATATATTTT.